The sequence of this TCR beta chain was determined in a study of regulatory T cells in long-lasting Graves disease. Arm-PCR with iRepertoire HTBI primers amplified the CDR3 regions for these TCR beta libraries. TCRdb reprocessed the multiplex PCR reads with MiXCR, giving one entry per CDR3 protein. The data show 550,000 to 650,000 distinct CDR3 sequences, approximately 16% seen once. Regarding this clonotype: Its antigen is unknown.

Study-wide results and caveats: Between persistent patients, thousands of public clonotypes were shared, exceeding the approximately 870 shared between new patients.

Time point described: newly diagnosed GD, antithyroid drugs for less than 3 months. After RNA was extracted from PBMCs, the TCR library was made from it. Trimming cost V 3 bases and J 4 bases, with 10 bases left between them. CDR1 and CDR2 from the germline V gene are SEHNR and FQNEAQ (reference sequence). The length of the CDR3 is 14 residues. The data were also submitted as part of a second study, on T cells in Graves' hyperthyroidism and ophthalmopathy.

This chain uses TRBV7-9 with TRBJ1-3; weak D call: TRBD1 (5 bases). The clonotype was recovered from a man aged 18 to 29 with Graves disease. The input for sequencing was peripheral blood mononuclear cells (PBMCs), taken at new diagnosis, from a patient treated with antithyroid drugs. The CDR3 sequence is CASSLGTFGNTIYF. Here the CDR3 DNA reads TGTGCCAGCAGCTTGGGGACGTTCGGAAACACCATATATTTT.